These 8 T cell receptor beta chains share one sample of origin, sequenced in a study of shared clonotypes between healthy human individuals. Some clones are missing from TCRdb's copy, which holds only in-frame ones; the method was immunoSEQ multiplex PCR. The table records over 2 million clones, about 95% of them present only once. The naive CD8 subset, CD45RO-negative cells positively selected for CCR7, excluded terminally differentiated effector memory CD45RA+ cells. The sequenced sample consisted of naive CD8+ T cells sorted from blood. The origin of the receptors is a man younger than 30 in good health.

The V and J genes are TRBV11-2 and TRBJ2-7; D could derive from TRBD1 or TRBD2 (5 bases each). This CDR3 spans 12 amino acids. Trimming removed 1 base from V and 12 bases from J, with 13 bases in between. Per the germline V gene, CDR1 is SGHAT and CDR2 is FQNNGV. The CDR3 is CASSLGGRDLYF. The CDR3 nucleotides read TGTGCCAGCAGCTTAGGCGGCAGGGACCTGTACTTC.

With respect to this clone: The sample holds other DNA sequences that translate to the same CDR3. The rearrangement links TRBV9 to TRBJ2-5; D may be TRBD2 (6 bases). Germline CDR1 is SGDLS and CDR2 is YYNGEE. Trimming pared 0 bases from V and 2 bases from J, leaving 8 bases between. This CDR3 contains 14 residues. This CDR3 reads CASSVGAGQETQYF. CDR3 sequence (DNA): TGTGCCAGCAGCGTAGGGGCGGGGCAAGAGACCCAGTACTTC.

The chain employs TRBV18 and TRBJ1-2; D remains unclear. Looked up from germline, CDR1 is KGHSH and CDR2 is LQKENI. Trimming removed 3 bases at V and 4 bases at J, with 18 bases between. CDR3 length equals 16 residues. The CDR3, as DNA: TGTGCCAGCTCACCGGAAATGAGTAAAGGGCCCTATGGCTACACCTTC. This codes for CASSPEMSKGPYGYTF.

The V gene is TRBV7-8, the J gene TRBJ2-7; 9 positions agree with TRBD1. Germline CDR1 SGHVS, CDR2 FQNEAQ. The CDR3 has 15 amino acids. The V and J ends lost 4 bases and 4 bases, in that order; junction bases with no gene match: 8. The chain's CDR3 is CASSSGGQGQYEQYF. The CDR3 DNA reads TGTGCCAGCAGCTCCGGGGGACAGGGTCAGTACGAGCAGTACTTC.

This CDR3 is CSVEDGFRFETYGYTF. The DNA for the CDR3 is TGCAGCGTTGAAGACGGCTTCCGCTTCGAAACTTATGGCTACACCTTC. This sequence joins TRBV29-1 and TRBJ1-2; D not resolved. With 0 bases removed from V and 5 bases from J, the gap between germline ends came to 19 bases. The CDR3 has 16 amino acids. CDR1 and CDR2 from the germline V gene are SQVTM and ANQGSEA.

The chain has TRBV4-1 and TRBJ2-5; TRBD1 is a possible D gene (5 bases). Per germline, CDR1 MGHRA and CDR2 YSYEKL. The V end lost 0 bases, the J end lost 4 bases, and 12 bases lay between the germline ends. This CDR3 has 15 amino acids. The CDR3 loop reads CASSQDWGVVETQYF. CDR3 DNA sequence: TGCGCCAGCAGCCAAGATTGGGGCGTTGTAGAGACCCAGTACTTC.

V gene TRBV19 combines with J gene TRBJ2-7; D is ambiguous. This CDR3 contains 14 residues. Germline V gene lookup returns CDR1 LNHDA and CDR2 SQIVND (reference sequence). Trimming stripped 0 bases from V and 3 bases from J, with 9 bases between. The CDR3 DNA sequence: TGTGCCAGTAGTATAGAGCTTGGCTTCTACGAGCAGTACTTC. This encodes CASSIELGFYEQYF.

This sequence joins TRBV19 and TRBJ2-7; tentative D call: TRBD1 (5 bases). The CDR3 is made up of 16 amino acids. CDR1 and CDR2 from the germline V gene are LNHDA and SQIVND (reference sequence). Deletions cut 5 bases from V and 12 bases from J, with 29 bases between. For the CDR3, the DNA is TGTGCCAGTAGTCCTCCCCCAAAAGGGGTGTCCCACCCGTGGTACTTC. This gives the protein CASSPPPKGVSHPWYF.